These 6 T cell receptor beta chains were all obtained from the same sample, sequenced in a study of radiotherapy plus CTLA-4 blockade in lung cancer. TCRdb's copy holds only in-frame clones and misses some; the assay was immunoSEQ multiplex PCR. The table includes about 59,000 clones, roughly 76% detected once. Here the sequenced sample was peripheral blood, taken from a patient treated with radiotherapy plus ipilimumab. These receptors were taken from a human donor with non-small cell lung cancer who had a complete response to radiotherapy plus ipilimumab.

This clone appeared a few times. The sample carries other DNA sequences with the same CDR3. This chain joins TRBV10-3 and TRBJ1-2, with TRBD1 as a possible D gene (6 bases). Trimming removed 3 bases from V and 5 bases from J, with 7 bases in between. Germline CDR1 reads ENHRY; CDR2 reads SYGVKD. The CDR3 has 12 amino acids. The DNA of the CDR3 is TGTGCCATCAGTGAAACAGGGTATGGCTACACCTTC. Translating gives CAISETGYGYTF.

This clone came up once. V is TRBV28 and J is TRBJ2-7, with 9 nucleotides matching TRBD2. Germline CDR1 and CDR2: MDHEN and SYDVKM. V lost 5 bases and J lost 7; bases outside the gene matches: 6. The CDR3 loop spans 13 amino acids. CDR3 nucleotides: TGTGCCAGCAGTAGGCGGGAGGGCCGTGAGCAGTACTTC. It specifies CASSRREGREQYF.

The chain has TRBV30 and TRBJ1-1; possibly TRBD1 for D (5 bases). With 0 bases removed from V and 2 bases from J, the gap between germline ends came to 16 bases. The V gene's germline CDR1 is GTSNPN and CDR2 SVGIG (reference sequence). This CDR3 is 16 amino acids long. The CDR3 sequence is CAWSVLSLGPNTEAFF. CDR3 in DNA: TGTGCCTGGAGTGTACTTTCGTTGGGGCCTAACACTGAAGCTTTCTTT.

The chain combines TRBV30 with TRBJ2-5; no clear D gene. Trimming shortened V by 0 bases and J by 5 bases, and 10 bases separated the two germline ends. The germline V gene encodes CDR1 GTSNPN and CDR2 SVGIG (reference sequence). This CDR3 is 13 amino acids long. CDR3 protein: CAWSVQVWETQYF. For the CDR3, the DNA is TGTGCCTGGAGTGTACAAGTATGGGAGACCCAGTACTTC.

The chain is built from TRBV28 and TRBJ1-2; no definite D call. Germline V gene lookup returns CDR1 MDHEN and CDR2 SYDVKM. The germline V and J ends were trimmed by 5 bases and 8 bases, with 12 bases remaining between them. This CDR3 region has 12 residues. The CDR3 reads CASSPSIYGYTF. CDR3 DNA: TGTGCCAGCAGTCCCTCAATCTACGGCTACACCTTC.

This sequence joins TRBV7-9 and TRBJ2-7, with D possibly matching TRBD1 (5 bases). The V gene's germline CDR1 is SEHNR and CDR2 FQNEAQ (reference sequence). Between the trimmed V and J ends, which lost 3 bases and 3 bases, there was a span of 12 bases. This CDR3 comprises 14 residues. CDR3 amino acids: CASSFTAQGYEQYF. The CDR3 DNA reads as TGTGCCAGCAGCTTTACTGCCCAGGGCTACGAGCAGTACTTC.